Sequencing of this TCR beta chain was carried out in a study of T cell responses to AZD1222 COVID-19 vaccine. Whole-study context: Analysis merged second doses at about 4 or about 12 weeks.

Profiling relied on immunoSEQ multiplex PCR, and the TCRdb table lists in-frame clones only, not all of them. Of over 120,000 clones detected, about 90% appear once; the ten largest clones hold under 4%. This clone came up a few times. Its antigen is as yet unknown. Study-wide results and caveats: The study sampled repertoires only after the peak T cell response.

Trimming cost V 5 bases and J 8 bases, with 7 bases left between them. CDR3 size: 11 residues. This chain uses TRBV12-3 or TRBV12-4 with TRBJ2-1; D call uncertain. This TCR came from an adult in good health. This specimen consisted of peripheral blood, obtained on day 0 of AZD1222 vaccination. The CDR3 nucleotides are TGTGCCAGCAGTCACTGGGATGAGCAGTTCTTC. As protein: CASSHWDEQFF.